Reported below is one T cell receptor (beta chain). Produced via immunoSEQ multiplex PCR; TCRdb's table is partial and in-frame only. This table holds about 290,000 clones, roughly nine tenths found once. V lost 2 bases to trimming and J lost 4 bases; unmatched junction nucleotides: 5. The CDR3 has 15 residues. Per the germline V gene, CDR1 is KGHDR and CDR2 is SFDVKD. This sample was taken from a study of blood T cell repertoires in COVID-19. Background on the study: From the United States, Italy and Spain came samples of acute and convalescent COVID-19. T cells, B-cell-depleted T cells, or PBMCs provided the cDNA or gDNA that served as material.

The clonotype comes from a woman aged 30 to 39 with COVID-19, enrolled during active disease. The sequencing sample was made of peripheral blood. V and J are TRBV24-1 and TRBJ2-5, with 8 bases that match TRBD1. The chain's CDR3 is CATSDWPGQGETQYF. The CDR3 region has the DNA TGTGCCACCAGTGATTGGCCCGGACAGGGAGAGACCCAGTACTTC.